Sequencing of this TCR beta chain was carried out in a study of blood T cells in healthy people across ages. Study-level points and caveats: Whereas aged donors had fewer naive CD4+ cells, long-lived donors had more of them and higher diversity.

For the second PCR, which ran for 7 to 11 cycles, a sample-barcoded 5' primer and a J-beta primer mix were used. Researchers report that each sample yielded at least 3 million CDR3-containing paired-end reads. TCRdb called the 5' RACE reads again in MiXCR, with one record for every CDR3 protein. The repertoire consists of fewer than 1,000,000 distinct CDR3 sequences, with less than 60% occurring once and the leading ten covering 18%. Regarding this clonotype: The antigen remains unidentified.

Germline values: CDR1 SGHRS, CDR2 YFSETQ. This CDR3 comprises 15 residues. V lost 5 bases to trimming and J lost 3 bases, with 14 bases between them. The TCR originated in a man at least 80 years old in good health. V usage is TRBV5-1 and J usage is TRBJ1-4; D may be TRBD1 (6 bases). Material: blood. CDR3 protein: CASSLTGASNEKLFF. The CDR3 DNA reads TGCGCCAGCAGTCTGACGGGGGCCTCTAATGAAAAACTGTTTTTT.